This TCR beta chain was observed in a study of neurological immune-mediated disorders. The germline CDR1 and CDR2 sequences are MNHNS and SASEGT. The V gene lost 3 bases and the J gene lost 7 bases, with 12 bases spanning the gap. The CDR3 covers 13 residues. This clonotype was counted at least ten times. Each CDR3 protein is one row after TCRdb ran MiXCR on the 5' RACE reads. The sample consists of some 65,000 distinct CDR3 sequences, 5.2% of them appearing once. The sample taken for sequencing was PBMCs. This receptor was obtained from a woman in her twenties or thirties with multiple sclerosis. This chain uses TRBV6-1 with TRBJ1-2, with D possibly being TRBD1 (6 bases). The CDR3 sequence is CASSDQGLGGYTF. CDR3 bases: TGTGCCAGCAGTGATCAGGGGCTCGGTGGCTACACCTTC.